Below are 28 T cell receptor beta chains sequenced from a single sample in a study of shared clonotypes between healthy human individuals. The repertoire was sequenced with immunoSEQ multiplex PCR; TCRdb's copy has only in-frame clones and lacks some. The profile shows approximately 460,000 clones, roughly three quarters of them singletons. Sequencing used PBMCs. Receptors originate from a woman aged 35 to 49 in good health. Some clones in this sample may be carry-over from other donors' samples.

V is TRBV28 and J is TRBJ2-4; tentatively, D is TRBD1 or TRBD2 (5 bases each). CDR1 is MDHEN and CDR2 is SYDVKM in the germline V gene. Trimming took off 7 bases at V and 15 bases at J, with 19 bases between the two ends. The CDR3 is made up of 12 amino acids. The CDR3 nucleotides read TGTGCCAGCACTATCGAGGGGATCTTTTGGTACTTC. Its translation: CASTIEGIFWYF.

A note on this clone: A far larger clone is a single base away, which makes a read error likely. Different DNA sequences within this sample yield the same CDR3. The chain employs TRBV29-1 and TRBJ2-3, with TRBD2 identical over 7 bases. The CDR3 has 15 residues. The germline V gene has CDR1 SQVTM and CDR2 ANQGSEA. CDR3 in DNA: TGCAGCGTTCATGGGGCTAGCGGTTTGGGAGATACACAGTATTTT. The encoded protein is CSVHGASGLGDTQYF.

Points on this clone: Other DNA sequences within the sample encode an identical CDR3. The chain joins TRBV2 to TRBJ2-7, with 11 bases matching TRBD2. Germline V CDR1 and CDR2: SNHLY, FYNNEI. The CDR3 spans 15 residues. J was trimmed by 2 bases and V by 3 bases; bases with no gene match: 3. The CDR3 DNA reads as TGTGCCAGCAGTGAGTTAGCGGGAGGGACCTACGAGCAGTACTTC. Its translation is CASSELAGGTYEQYF. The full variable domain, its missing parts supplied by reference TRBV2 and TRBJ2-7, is EPEVTQTPSHQVTQMGQEVILRCVPISNHLYFYWYRQILGQKVEFLVSFYNNEISEKSEIFDDQFSVERPDGSNFTLKIRSTKLEDSAMYFCASSELAGGTYEQYFGPGTRLTVT.

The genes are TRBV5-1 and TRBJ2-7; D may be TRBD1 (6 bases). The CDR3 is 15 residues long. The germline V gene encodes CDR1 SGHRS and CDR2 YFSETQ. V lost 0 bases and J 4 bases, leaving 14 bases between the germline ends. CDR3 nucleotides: TGCGCCAGCAGCTTGGGTCAGGGGAGACTATACGAGCAGTACTTC. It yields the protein CASSLGQGRLYEQYF.

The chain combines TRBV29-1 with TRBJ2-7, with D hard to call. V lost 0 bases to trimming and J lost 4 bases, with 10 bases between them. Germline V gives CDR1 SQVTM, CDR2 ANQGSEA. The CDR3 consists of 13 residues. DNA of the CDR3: TGCAGCGTTGAAGATACAGATACTTACGAGCAGTACTTC. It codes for CSVEDTDTYEQYF.

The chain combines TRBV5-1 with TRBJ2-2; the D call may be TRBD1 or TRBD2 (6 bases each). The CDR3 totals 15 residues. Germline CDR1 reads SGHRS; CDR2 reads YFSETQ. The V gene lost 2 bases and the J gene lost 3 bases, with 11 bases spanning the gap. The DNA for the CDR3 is TGCGCCAGCAGCTTCGGGGGCGGCGACACCGGGGAGCTGTTTTTT. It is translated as CASSFGGGDTGELFF.

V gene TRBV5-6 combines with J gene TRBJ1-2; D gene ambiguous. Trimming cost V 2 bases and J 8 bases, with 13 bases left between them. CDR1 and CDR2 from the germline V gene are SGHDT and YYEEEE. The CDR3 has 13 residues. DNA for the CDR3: TGTGCCAGCAGCTTTGTGGGTTCCGGGGGCTACACCTTC. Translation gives CASSFVGSGGYTF.

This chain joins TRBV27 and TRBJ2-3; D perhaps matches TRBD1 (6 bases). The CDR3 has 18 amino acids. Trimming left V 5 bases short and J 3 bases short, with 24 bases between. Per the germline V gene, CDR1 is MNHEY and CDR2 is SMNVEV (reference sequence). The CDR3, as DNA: TGTGCCAGCAGTCACGCTTTTGGGACGCAGGGGCCTACAGATACGCAGTATTTT. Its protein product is CASSHAFGTQGPTDTQYF.

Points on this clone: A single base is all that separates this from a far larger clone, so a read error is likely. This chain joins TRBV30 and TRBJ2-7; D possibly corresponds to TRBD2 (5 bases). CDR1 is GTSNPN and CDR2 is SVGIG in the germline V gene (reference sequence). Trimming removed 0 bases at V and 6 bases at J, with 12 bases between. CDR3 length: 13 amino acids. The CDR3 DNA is TGTGCCTGGAGTGTCCCGGAGGCCTGCGAGCAGTACTTC. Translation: CAWSVPEACEQYF.

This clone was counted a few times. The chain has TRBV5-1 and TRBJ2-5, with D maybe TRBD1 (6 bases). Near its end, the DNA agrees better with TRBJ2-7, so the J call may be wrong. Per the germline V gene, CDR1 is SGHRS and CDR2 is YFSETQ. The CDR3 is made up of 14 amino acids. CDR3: CASSSDSVGDEQYF. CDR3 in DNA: TGCGCCAGCAGCTCGGACAGCGTGGGGGACGAGCAGTACTTC.

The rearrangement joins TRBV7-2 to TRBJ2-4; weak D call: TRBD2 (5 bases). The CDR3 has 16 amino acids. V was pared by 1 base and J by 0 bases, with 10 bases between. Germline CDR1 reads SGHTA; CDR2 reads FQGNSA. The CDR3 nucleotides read TGTGCCAGCAGCTTAGTGGTAGGACTAGCCAAAAACATTCAGTACTTC. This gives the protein CASSLVVGLAKNIQYF. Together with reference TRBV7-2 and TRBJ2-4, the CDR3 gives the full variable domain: GAGVSQSPSNKVTEKGKDVELRCDPISGHTALYWYRQSLGQGLEFLIYFQGNSAPDKSGLPSDRFSAERTGGSVSTLTIQRTQQEDSAVYLCASSLVVGLAKNIQYFGAGTRLSVL.

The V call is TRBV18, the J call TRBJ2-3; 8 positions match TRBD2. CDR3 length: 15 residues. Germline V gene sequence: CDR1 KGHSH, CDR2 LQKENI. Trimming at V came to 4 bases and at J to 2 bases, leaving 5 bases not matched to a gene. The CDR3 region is CASSLGLALTDTQYF. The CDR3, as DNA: TGTGCCAGCTCACTTGGACTAGCCCTCACAGATACGCAGTATTTT.

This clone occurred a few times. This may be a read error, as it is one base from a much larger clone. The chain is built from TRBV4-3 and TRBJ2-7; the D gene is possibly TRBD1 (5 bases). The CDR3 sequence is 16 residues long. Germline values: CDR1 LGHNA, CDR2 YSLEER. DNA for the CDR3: TGCGCCAGCAGCCAAGTCGGGTGGGGCGACCGCTACAAGCAGTACTTC. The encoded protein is CASSQVGWGDRYKQYF.

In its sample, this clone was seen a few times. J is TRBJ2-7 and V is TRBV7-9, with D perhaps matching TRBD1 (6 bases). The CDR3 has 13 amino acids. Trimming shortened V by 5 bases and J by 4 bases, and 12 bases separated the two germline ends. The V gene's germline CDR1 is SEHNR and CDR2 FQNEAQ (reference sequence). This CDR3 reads CASSPTGQYEQYF. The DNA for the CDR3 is TGTGCCAGCAGCCCAACGGGACAATACGAGCAGTACTTC. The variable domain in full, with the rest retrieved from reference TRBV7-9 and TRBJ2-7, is DTGVSQNPRHKITKRGQNVTFRCDPISEHNRLYWYRQTLGQGPEFLTYFQNEAQLEKSRLLSDRFSAERPKGSFSTLEIQRTEQGDSAMYLCASSPTGQYEQYFGPGTRLTVT.

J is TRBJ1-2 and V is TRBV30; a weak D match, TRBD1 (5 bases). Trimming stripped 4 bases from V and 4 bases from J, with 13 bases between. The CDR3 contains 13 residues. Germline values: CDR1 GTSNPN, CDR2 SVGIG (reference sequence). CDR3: CAWILGRIYGYTF. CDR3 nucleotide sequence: TGTGCCTGGATCTTGGGACGGATCTATGGCTACACCTTC.

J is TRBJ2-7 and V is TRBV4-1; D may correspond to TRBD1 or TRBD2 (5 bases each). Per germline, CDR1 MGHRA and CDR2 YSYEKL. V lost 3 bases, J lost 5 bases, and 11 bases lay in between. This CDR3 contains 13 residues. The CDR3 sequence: CASSQGRGDEQYF. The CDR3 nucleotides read TGCGCCAGCAGCCAGGGGAGAGGGGACGAGCAGTACTTC.

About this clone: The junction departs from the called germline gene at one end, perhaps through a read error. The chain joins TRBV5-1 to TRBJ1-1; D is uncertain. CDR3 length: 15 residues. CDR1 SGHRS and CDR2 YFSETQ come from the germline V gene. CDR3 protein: CASTLEGTRNTEAFF. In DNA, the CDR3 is TGCGCCAGCACCTTGGAGGGTACCCGGAACACTGAAGCTTTCTTT.

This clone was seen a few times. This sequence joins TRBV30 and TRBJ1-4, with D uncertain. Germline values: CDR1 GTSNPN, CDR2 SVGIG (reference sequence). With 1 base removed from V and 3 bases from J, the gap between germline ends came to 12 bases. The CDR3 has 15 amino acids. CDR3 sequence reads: CAWSALGIANEKLFF. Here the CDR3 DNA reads TGTGCCTGGAGTGCTTTAGGGATCGCTAATGAAAAACTGTTTTTT.

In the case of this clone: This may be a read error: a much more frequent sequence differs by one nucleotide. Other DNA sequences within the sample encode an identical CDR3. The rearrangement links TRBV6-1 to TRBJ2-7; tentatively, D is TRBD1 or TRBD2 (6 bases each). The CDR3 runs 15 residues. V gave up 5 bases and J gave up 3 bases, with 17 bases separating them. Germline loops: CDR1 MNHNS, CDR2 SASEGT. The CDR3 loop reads CASSIRRDKIYEQYF. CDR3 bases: TGTGCCAGCAGTATACGGCGGGACAAGATCTACGAGCAGTACTTC.

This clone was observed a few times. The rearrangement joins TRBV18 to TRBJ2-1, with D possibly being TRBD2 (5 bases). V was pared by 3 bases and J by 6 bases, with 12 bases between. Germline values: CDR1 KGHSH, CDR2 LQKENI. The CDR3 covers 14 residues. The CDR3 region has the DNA TGTGCCAGCTCACCTCCCGGGGTAGGCAATGAGCAGTTCTTC. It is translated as CASSPPGVGNEQFF. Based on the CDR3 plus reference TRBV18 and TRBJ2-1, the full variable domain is NAGVMQNPRHLVRRRGQEARLRCSPMKGHSHVYWYRQLPEEGLKFMVYLQKENIIDESGMPKERFSAEFPKEGPSILRIQQVVRGDSAAYFCASSPPGVGNEQFFGPGTRLTVL.

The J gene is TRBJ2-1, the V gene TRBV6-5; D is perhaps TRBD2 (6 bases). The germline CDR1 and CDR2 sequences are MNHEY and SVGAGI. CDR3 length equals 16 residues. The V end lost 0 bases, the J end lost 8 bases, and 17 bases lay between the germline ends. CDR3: CASSYSMGVGGHEQFF. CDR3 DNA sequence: TGTGCCAGCAGTTACTCGATGGGGGTTGGAGGGCATGAGCAGTTCTTC.

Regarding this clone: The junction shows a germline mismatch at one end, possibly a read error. CDR3 DNA sequence: TGTGCCTTCCGCCGGGACAGCCTTTACGAACAGTACTTC. Its protein product is CAFRRDSLYEQYF. The rearrangement uses TRBV30 and TRBJ2-7; 7 nucleotides align to TRBD1. CDR3 length: 13 residues. The germline CDR1 and CDR2 sequences are GTSNPN and SVGIG (reference sequence).

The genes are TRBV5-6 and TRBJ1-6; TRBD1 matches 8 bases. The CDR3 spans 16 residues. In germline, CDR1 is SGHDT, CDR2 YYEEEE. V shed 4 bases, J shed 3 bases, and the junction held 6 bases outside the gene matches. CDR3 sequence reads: CASSRGDRRYNSPLHF. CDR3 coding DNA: TGTGCCAGCAGCAGGGGGGACAGGCGCTATAATTCACCCCTCCACTTT. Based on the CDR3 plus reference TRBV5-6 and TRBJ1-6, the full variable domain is DAGVTQSPTHLIKTRGQQVTLRCSPKSGHDTVSWYQQALGQGPQFIFQYYEEEERQRGNFPDRFSGHQFPNYSSELNVNALLLGDSALYLCASSRGDRRYNSPLHFGNGTRLTVT.

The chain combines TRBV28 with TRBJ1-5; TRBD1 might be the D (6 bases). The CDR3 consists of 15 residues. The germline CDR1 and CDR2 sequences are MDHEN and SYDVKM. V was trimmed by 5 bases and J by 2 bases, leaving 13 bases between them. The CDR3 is CASSSPNRGNQPQHF. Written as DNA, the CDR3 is TGTGCCAGCAGTAGCCCTAACAGGGGCAATCAGCCCCAGCATTTT.

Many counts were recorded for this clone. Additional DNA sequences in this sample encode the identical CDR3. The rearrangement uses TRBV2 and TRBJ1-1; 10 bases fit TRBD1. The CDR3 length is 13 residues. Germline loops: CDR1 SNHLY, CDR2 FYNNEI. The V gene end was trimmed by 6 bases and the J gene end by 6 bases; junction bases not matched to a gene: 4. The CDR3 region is CASRRQGAPEAFF. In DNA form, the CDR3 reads TGTGCCAGCAGAAGACAGGGGGCGCCTGAAGCTTTCTTT.

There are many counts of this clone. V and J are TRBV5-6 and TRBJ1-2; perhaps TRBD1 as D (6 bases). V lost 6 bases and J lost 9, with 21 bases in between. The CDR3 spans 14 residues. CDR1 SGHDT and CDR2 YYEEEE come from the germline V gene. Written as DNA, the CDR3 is TGTGCCAGCAACTGGGGGCGGGTCGTGAGGAGCTACACCTTC. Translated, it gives CASNWGRVVRSYTF.

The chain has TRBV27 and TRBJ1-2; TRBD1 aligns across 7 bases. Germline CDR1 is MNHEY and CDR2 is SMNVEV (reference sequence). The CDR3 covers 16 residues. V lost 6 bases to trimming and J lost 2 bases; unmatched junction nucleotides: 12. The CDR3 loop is CASSPKQGQPNYGYTF. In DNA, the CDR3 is TGTGCCAGCAGCCCTAAGCAGGGACAGCCCAACTATGGCTACACCTTC.

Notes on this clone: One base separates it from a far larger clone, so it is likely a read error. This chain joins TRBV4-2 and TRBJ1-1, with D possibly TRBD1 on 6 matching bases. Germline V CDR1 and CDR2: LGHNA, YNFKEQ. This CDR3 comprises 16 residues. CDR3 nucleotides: TGTGCCAGCAGCCAAGGGGACACTCACACCAACACTGAAGCTTCCTTT. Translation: CASSQGDTHTNTEASF.